This T cell receptor beta chain originates from a study of blood T cell repertoires in COVID-19. Method: immunoSEQ multiplex PCR; TCRdb's copy keeps in-frame clones and lacks some. This table has more than 200,000 clones, over 75% appearing once. The CDR3 totals 15 residues. The germline CDR1 and CDR2 sequences are SGHRS and YFSETQ. With 3 bases clipped from V and 5 bases from J, the junction kept 4 bases outside the gene matches. This receptor was obtained from a woman in her 30s who had been exposed to COVID-19. The sample comprised PBMCs or T cells enriched from blood (not recorded which). V usage is TRBV5-1 and J usage is TRBJ2-5, with 13 nucleotides matching TRBD2. The CDR3 DNA reads as TGCGCCAGCAGCTCCGGGACTAGCGGGACTGAGACCCAGTACTTC. It codes for CASSSGTSGTETQYF.